A single sample gave rise to the 2 T cell receptor beta chains below, sequenced in a study of T cells in localized non-small cell lung cancer. TCRdb keeps only in-frame clones here, not all; method: immunoSEQ multiplex PCR. This table has thousands of clones, 25% to 30% appearing once. The source was lung tumor tissue, collected before any cancer treatment. The receptors were sampled from a male donor at least 60 years old with stage I lung adenocarcinoma.

This clone was seen a few times. The chain joins TRBV18 to TRBJ2-5, with D possibly matching TRBD1 (6 bases). Germline lookup yields CDR1 KGHSH and CDR2 LQKENI. This CDR3 contains 13 residues. The V and J ends lost 6 bases and 2 bases respectively, with 10 bases between them. DNA of the CDR3: TGTGCCAGCTCGATCGGACAGCAAGAGACCCAGTACTTC. Encoded protein: CASSIGQQETQYF.

This clone was found a few times. The rearrangement uses TRBV9 and TRBJ1-2; D ambiguous. Trimming shortened V by 0 bases and J by 5 bases, and 5 bases separated the two germline ends. The CDR3 spans 12 residues. Germline-derived CDR1 and CDR2 are SGDLS and YYNGEE. The CDR3 DNA follows: TGTGCCAGCAGCGTAGTGGGGTATGGCTACACCTTC. Its protein is CASSVVGYGYTF.